The rows below give T cell receptor beta chains drawn from one sample of a study of blood T cell repertoires in COVID-19. The repertoire was sequenced with immunoSEQ multiplex PCR; TCRdb's copy has only in-frame clones and lacks some. The sample consists of roughly 92,000 clones, around 86% of them appearing once. Sequences were obtained from peripheral blood. The receptors come from a woman at least 80 years old with acute or convalescent COVID-19. The CDR3 runs from the conserved cysteine through the conserved F or W. D genes are given only for firm matches. Size is stated for part of the rows, as once, few or many counts, or as a class when the clone is expanded.

CDR3aa: CSAGGQLGYTF
CDR3nt: TGCAGTGCTGGAGGACAGTTGGGCTACACCTTC
abundance: .
j_gene: TRBJ1-2
d_gene: .
v_gene: TRBV20-1

CDR3aa: CASQTGTVIIDEQFF
CDR3nt: TGTGCCAGTCAAACCGGGACAGTCATCATCGATGAGCAGTTCTTC
abundance: few
j_gene: TRBJ2-1
d_gene: TRBD1
v_gene: TRBV6-5

CDR3aa: CASSQGQAGTYEQYF
CDR3nt: TGTGCCAGCAGCCAGGGACAGGCCGGTACCTACGAGCAGTACTTC
abundance: .
j_gene: TRBJ2-7
d_gene: TRBD1
v_gene: TRBV4-2

CDR3aa: CAWSVLVGGDTQYF
CDR3nt: TGTGCCTGGAGTGTACTAGTGGGCGGGGATACGCAGTATTTT
abundance: .
j_gene: TRBJ2-3
d_gene: .
v_gene: TRBV30

CDR3aa: CASSEGDRPGREKLFF
CDR3nt: TGCGCCAGCAGCGAAGGGGACAGGCCAGGGCGTGAAAAACTGTTTTTT
abundance: .
j_gene: TRBJ1-4
d_gene: TRBD1
v_gene: TRBV5-1

CDR3aa: CASSQALAGAFNEQFF
CDR3nt: TGCGCCAGCAGCCAGGCCCTAGCGGGGGCGTTCAATGAGCAGTTCTTC
abundance: .
j_gene: TRBJ2-1
d_gene: TRBD2
v_gene: TRBV4-3

CDR3aa: CASSSQSRTEAFF
CDR3nt: TGTGCCAGCAGTTCCCAATCCCGGACTGAAGCTTTCTTT
abundance: .
j_gene: TRBJ1-1
d_gene: .
v_gene: TRBV6-5

CDR3aa: CASSLGTSGWTEAFF
CDR3nt: TGCGCCAGCAGCTTGGGTACTTCGGGGTGGACTGAAGCTTTCTTT
abundance: .
j_gene: TRBJ1-1
d_gene: .
v_gene: TRBV5-1

CDR3aa: CASSRTSGRGNEQFF
CDR3nt: TGTGCCAGCAGCCGGACTAGCGGGAGAGGCAATGAGCAGTTCTTC
abundance: few
j_gene: TRBJ2-1
d_gene: TRBD2
v_gene: TRBV3-1/TRBV3-2

CDR3aa: CSASPMDRVNEKLFF
CDR3nt: TGCAGTGCTAGTCCTATGGACAGGGTTAATGAAAAACTGTTTTTT
abundance: .
j_gene: TRBJ1-4
d_gene: TRBD1
v_gene: TRBV20-1

CDR3aa: CASSSAGSGNTIYF
CDR3nt: TGTGCCAGCAGCTCAGCCGGCTCTGGAAACACCATATATTTT
abundance: .
j_gene: TRBJ1-3
d_gene: .
v_gene: TRBV7-9

CDR3aa: CASSTSGRADETQYF
CDR3nt: TGTGCCAGCAGCACTAGCGGGAGGGCCGACGAGACCCAGTACTTC
abundance: .
j_gene: TRBJ2-5
d_gene: TRBD2
v_gene: TRBV2

CDR3aa: CASSPERFNSPLHF
CDR3nt: TGTGCCAGCTCACCAGAGAGGTTTAATTCACCCCTCCACTTT
abundance: .
j_gene: TRBJ1-6
d_gene: .
v_gene: TRBV18

CDR3aa: CASSLTTQSNYGYTF
CDR3nt: TGTGCCAGCAGTTTAACGACTCAGTCGAACTATGGCTACACCTTC
abundance: .
j_gene: TRBJ1-2
d_gene: .
v_gene: TRBV27

CDR3aa: CASSPPGRANYGYTF
CDR3nt: TGTGCCAGCAGCCCCCCGGGGAGAGCTAACTATGGCTACACCTTC
abundance: .
j_gene: TRBJ1-2
d_gene: .
v_gene: TRBV7-9

CDR3aa: CASSSQGAPTLGYTF
CDR3nt: TGCGCCAGCAGCTCACAGGGGGCTCCGACTTTAGGCTACACCTTC
abundance: few
j_gene: TRBJ1-2
d_gene: TRBD1
v_gene: TRBV5-1

CDR3aa: CASSAGTGTSVGAFF
CDR3nt: TGTGCCAGCAGCGCCGGGACAGGGACCTCCGTCGGCGCTTTCTTT
abundance: .
j_gene: TRBJ1-1
d_gene: TRBD1
v_gene: TRBV5-6

CDR3aa: CASSLVGDSSGNTIYF
CDR3nt: TGTGCCAGCAGCTTGGTGGGTGACAGCTCTGGAAACACCATATATTTT
abundance: .
j_gene: TRBJ1-3
d_gene: .
v_gene: TRBV5-4

CDR3aa: CSVEDLDSGTTDTQYF
CDR3nt: TGCAGCGTTGAAGATCTGGATAGCGGGACCACAGATACGCAGTATTTT
abundance: .
j_gene: TRBJ2-3
d_gene: TRBD2
v_gene: TRBV29-1

CDR3aa: CASSLARSLAGPYNEQFF
CDR3nt: TGTGCCAGCAGCTTGGCTCGCAGCCTAGCGGGTCCCTACAATGAGCAGTTCTTC
abundance: .
j_gene: TRBJ2-1
d_gene: TRBD2
v_gene: TRBV5-4

CDR3aa: CASSQSRVAYGYTF
CDR3nt: TGTGCCAGCAGCCAGTCCAGGGTCGCCTATGGCTACACCTTC
abundance: .
j_gene: TRBJ1-2
d_gene: .
v_gene: TRBV3-1/TRBV3-2

CDR3aa: CASSYSGWITEAFF
CDR3nt: TGTGCCAGCAGTTACTCGGGCTGGATCACTGAAGCTTTCTTT
abundance: .
j_gene: TRBJ1-1
d_gene: .
v_gene: TRBV6-6